The 19 T cell receptor beta chains below come from one sample, sequenced in a study of regulatory T cells in long-lasting Graves disease. The time point is: newly diagnosed GD, antithyroid drugs for less than 3 months. There was RNA extracted from PBMCs, and the TCR library was made from it. Sequencing libraries for TCR beta were prepared with iRepertoire HTBI primers and Arm-PCR of CDR3 regions. TCRdb fed the multiplex PCR reads into MiXCR, producing one record per CDR3 protein. This table has some 320,000 distinct CDR3 sequences, 15% to 20% appearing once. The specimen was peripheral blood mononuclear cells (PBMCs), collected at new diagnosis, from a patient treated with antithyroid drugs. These receptor sequences come from a female donor with Graves disease.

This clonotype was seen many times. This sequence joins TRBV28 and TRBJ2-3; 9 bases are a match to TRBD2. The germline V gene has CDR1 MDHEN and CDR2 SYDVKM. This CDR3 region has 16 residues. V was pared by 2 bases and J by 5 bases, with 8 bases of the junction left unmatched. CDR3 nucleotide sequence: TGTGCCAGCAGTTTAGGCTGGGCGGGAGGGATAGATACGCAGTATTTT. This translates into CASSLGWAGGIDTQYF.

In this sample, this clonotype turned up many times. The chain links TRBV20-1 to TRBJ1-2, with D perhaps matching TRBD1 (5 bases). V lost 6 bases and J lost 8, with 19 bases in between. CDR3 length equals 13 residues. Germline V gives CDR1 DFQATT, CDR2 SNEGSKA (reference sequence). The CDR3 here is CSAAGQPERGYTF. Written as DNA, the CDR3 is TGCAGTGCCGCGGGGCAGCCAGAGAGGGGCTACACCTTC.

This clonotype was seen at least ten times. The chain combines TRBV20-1 with TRBJ2-3; D remains ambiguous. V was shortened by 5 bases and J by 3 bases, with 12 bases between the two germline ends. The CDR3 loop spans 13 amino acids. Germline CDR1 and CDR2: DFQATT and SNEGSKA (reference sequence). The CDR3 protein is CSAQESYTDTQYF. For the CDR3, the DNA is TGCAGTGCTCAGGAGTCCTATACAGATACGCAGTATTTT.

The chain joins TRBV12-3 or TRBV12-4 to TRBJ2-7; 15 bases fit TRBD2. Unmatched junction bases numbered 5, after V lost 6 bases and J lost 5 bases. The CDR3 is made up of 15 amino acids. CDR3 sequence reads: CASSPGLAGGNEQYF. The CDR3 DNA is TGTGCCAGCAGCCCGGGACTAGCGGGAGGAAACGAGCAGTACTTC.

This clonotype was observed many times. The rearrangement joins TRBV3-1 to TRBJ2-7; weak D call: TRBD2 (5 bases). This CDR3 is 16 amino acids long. The germline gives CDR1 LGHDT, CDR2 YNNKEL (reference sequence). V was pared by 5 bases and J by 2 bases, with 19 bases between. The CDR3 is CASSYMLGKRTYEQYF. CDR3 DNA sequence: TGTGCCAGCAGCTATATGCTCGGGAAACGGACCTACGAGCAGTACTTC.

This clonotype was picked up many times. The chain uses TRBV7-9 and TRBJ2-3; the match to TRBD2 covers 11 bases. Looked up from germline, CDR1 is SEHNR and CDR2 is FQNEAQ (reference sequence). The CDR3 loop spans 17 amino acids. J was trimmed by 2 bases and V by 5 bases; bases with no gene match: 9. The CDR3 bases are TGTGCCAGCAGCCCTCTAGCGGGAGGTTCCAACACAGATACGCAGTATTTT. Translated, it gives CASSPLAGGSNTDTQYF.

This clonotype appeared a few times. This chain connects TRBV11-2 to TRBJ1-1; D is ambiguous. CDR3 length equals 14 residues. Trimming pared 0 bases from V and 0 bases from J, leaving 5 bases between. The germline gives CDR1 SGHAT, CDR2 FQNNGV. For the CDR3, the DNA is TGTGCCAGCAGCTTAGATGGTATGAACACTGAAGCTTTCTTT. It encodes CASSLDGMNTEAFF.

This clonotype was seen many times. J is TRBJ2-2 and V is TRBV2; possible D gene TRBD2, 7 bases. The CDR3 spans 15 residues. Germline-derived CDR1 and CDR2 are SNHLY and FYNNEI. The ends were cut back, 6 bases at V and 4 bases at J, with 15 bases in the middle. CDR3 sequence: CASRIRGAATGELFF. CDR3 DNA: TGTGCCAGCAGAATCCGGGGGGCGGCCACCGGGGAGCTGTTTTTT.

With regard to this clonotype: The conserved phenylalanine or tryptophan normally closing the CDR3 is absent here, so this likely arose from a read error. No DNA is shown, since the ends of the CDR3 on it are uncertain; the CDR3 is the one TCRdb lists. The chain employs TRBV11-3 and TRBJ2-1. Germline V gives CDR1 SGHNT, CDR2 YENEEA. Counting both end residues, the CDR3 totals 11 amino acids. CDR3 region: CASSLNNEHFL.

This clonotype was observed at least ten times. CDR3 sequence: CASSLGGSVNEQFF. DNA of the CDR3: TGTGCCAGCAGTTTAGGCGGGAGTGTAAATGAGCAGTTCTTC. This chain uses TRBV12-3 or TRBV12-4 with TRBJ2-1, with 7 bases identical to TRBD2. Germline trimming cut 1 base from V and 7 bases from J; bases unmatched to any gene: 4. The CDR3 runs 14 residues.

This clonotype was picked up many times. The rearrangement links TRBV2 to TRBJ1-2, with D possibly TRBD1 on 6 matching bases. The CDR3 has 13 residues. Germline V gene data show CDR1 as SNHLY and CDR2 as FYNNEI. Trimming shortened V by 6 bases and J by 8 bases, and 16 bases separated the two germline ends. DNA of the CDR3: TGTGCCAGCAGAGGGGCGGGGGCACAAGGCTACACCTTC. Translation: CASRGAGAQGYTF.

Turning to this clonotype: This may be a read error, as it is one base from a much larger clone. The V gene is TRBV12-3 or TRBV12-4, the J gene TRBJ2-3; 7 bases are a match to TRBD2. The J call may not be correct, given that the DNA end is closer to TRBJ2-7. This CDR3 has 14 residues. The CDR3 nucleotides are TGTGCCAGTAAACGTGGGGGGGTGGGAGGTGAGCAGTACTTC. Protein sequence: CASKRGGVGGEQYF.

Worth noting for this clonotype: This may be a read error, as it is one base from a much larger clone. The chain has TRBV2 and TRBJ1-4; unclear D gene. Germline values: CDR1 SNHLY, CDR2 FYNNEI. The CDR3 contains 14 residues. V lost 6 bases and J 6 bases, leaving 14 bases between the germline ends. The CDR3: CASRTDWDDEKLFF. The CDR3 DNA reads as TGTGCCAGCAGAACTGACTGGGATGATGAAAAACTGTTTTTT.

The table lists this clonotype with a few counts. The V call is TRBV13, the J call TRBJ2-1; TRBD2 matches 7 bases. CDR1 and CDR2 (germline): PRHDT, FYEKMQ (reference sequence). The CDR3 loop spans 14 amino acids. The V segment lost 6 bases and the J segment 9 bases; nucleotides outside the gene matches: 11. The CDR3 DNA follows: TGTGCCAGCAGGTGGGGGGGAAAAATGAGTGAGCAGTTCTTC. Its protein is CASRWGGKMSEQFF.

This clonotype has more than one count but fewer than ten. The rearrangement joins TRBV18 to TRBJ1-4; D is perhaps TRBD1 (6 bases). This CDR3 is built from 16 residues. Germline V gene sequence: CDR1 KGHSH, CDR2 LQKENI. Trimming took off 3 bases at V and 0 bases at J, with 11 bases between the two ends. CDR3: CASSPYRDPTNEKLFF. CDR3 nucleotide sequence: TGTGCCAGCTCACCCTACAGGGACCCAACTAATGAAAAACTGTTTTTT.

This clonotype was recorded many times. This sequence joins TRBV28 and TRBJ2-1, with D maybe TRBD1 (5 bases). The CDR3 length is 15 residues. Per germline, CDR1 MDHEN and CDR2 SYDVKM. V lost 7 bases, J lost 0 bases, and 13 bases lay in between. The CDR3 DNA follows: TGTGCCAGCACGGACAACCCCAGCTCCTACAATGAGCAGTTCTTC. It codes for CASTDNPSSYNEQFF. Combining the CDR3 with reference TRBV28 and TRBJ2-1 gives the whole variable domain DVKVTQSSRYLVKRTGEKVFLECVQDMDHENMFWYRQDPGLGLRLIYFSYDVKMKEKGDIPEGYSVSREKKERFSLILESASTNQTSMYLCASTDNPSSYNEQFFGPGTRLTVL.

The chain combines TRBV24-1 with TRBJ2-1; 11 nucleotides agree with TRBD2. V dropped 8 bases and J dropped 4; count of bases not matched to a gene: 3. The CDR3 runs to 14 residues. Germline CDR1 KGHDR, CDR2 SFDVKD. The CDR3 nucleotides are TGTGCCACCACGTGGACTAGCGGGTACAATGAGCAGTTCTTC. Its translation: CATTWTSGYNEQFF.

In its sample, this clonotype was seen many times. The chain couples TRBV9 to TRBJ2-7; the match to TRBD2 covers 13 bases. CDR1 is SGDLS and CDR2 is YYNGEE in the germline V gene. The V gene end was trimmed by 0 bases and the J gene end by 0 bases; junction bases not matched to a gene: 12. This CDR3 contains 20 residues. CDR3 DNA: TGTGCCAGCAGCGTAGAACCCGGGACAGGGACTAGCGGGATCTCCTACGAGCAGTACTTC. Amino acids: CASSVEPGTGTSGISYEQYF.

This clonotype was seen only a few times. The genes are TRBV6-2 or TRBV6-3 and TRBJ1-3; D gene ambiguous. CDR1 MNHEY and CDR2 SVGEGT come from the germline V gene. There are 15 residues in the CDR3. Trimming shortened V by 2 bases and J by 2 bases, and 10 bases separated the two germline ends. The CDR3 reads CASSYGYKTGNTIYF. CDR3 DNA: TGTGCCAGCAGTTACGGCTACAAGACTGGAAACACCATATATTTT.